These 14 T cell receptor beta chains were all obtained from the same sample, sequenced in a study of T cell repertoires in cytomegalovirus infection. No antigen has been assigned to these receptors. MiXCR, run by TCRdb on the reads, gives a single entry per CDR3 protein. The profile shows about 330,000 distinct CDR3 sequences, approximately 30% of them singletons. Specimen: cultured PBMCs, collected from culture after CMV antigen stimulation. The origin of the receptors is a human donor in good health (CMV status not recorded). Some clones in this sample may be carry-over from other donors' samples.

This clonotype was counted a few times. J is TRBJ1-4 and V is TRBV7-6; TRBD1 might be the D (5 bases). V lost 6 bases and J lost 8, with 13 bases in between. The CDR3 extends over 13 amino acids. CDR1 SGHVS and CDR2 FNYEAQ come from the germline V gene. This CDR3 is CASSRGREEKLFF. In DNA form, the CDR3 reads TGTGCCAGCAGTCGGGGCCGAGAAGAAAAACTGTTTTTT.

This chain connects TRBV11-2 to TRBJ2-7, with no clear D. Trimming pared 4 bases from V and 4 bases from J, leaving 8 bases between. CDR1 is SGHAT and CDR2 is FQNNGV in the germline V gene. The CDR3 is made up of 12 amino acids. CDR3 coding DNA: TGTGCCAGCAGCTACACCCCGTACGAGCAGTACGTC. Translated: CASSYTPYEQYV.

This clonotype was counted a few times. This chain connects TRBV7-6 to TRBJ2-5, with 7 nucleotides matching TRBD2. Unmatched junction bases numbered 8, after V lost 0 bases and J lost 7 bases. In germline, CDR1 is SGHVS, CDR2 FNYEAQ. The CDR3 is 15 amino acids. The CDR3 sequence is CASSLASAGDMTQYF. The CDR3, as DNA: TGTGCCAGCAGCTTAGCGAGCGCGGGAGATATGACCCAGTACTTC.

There are many counts of this clonotype. This sequence joins TRBV7-9 and TRBJ2-1; D unclear. CDR1 is SEHNR and CDR2 is FQNEAQ in the germline V gene (reference sequence). The CDR3 consists of 13 residues. V was trimmed by 5 bases and J by 3 bases, leaving 8 bases between them. CDR3 amino acids: CASSPLLYNEQFF. The CDR3 nucleotides read TGTGCCAGCAGCCCTCTACTCTACAATGAGCAGTTCTTC.

In its sample, this clonotype was seen a few times. The chain carries TRBV6-2 or TRBV6-3 and TRBJ2-2; tentatively, D is TRBD2 (6 bases). Per the germline V gene, CDR1 is MNHEY and CDR2 is SVGEGT. The CDR3 contains 16 residues. Trimming took 3 bases from V and 3 from J, leaving 14 bases between them. The chain's CDR3 is CASSYQSGLYTGELFF. CDR3 in DNA: TGTGCCAGCAGTTATCAAAGCGGGCTGTACACCGGGGAGCTGTTTTTT.

This sequence joins TRBV24-1 and TRBJ2-2, with TRBD2 as a possible D gene (5 bases). The ends were cut back, 5 bases at V and 1 base at J, with 10 bases in the middle. The germline V gene encodes CDR1 KGHDR and CDR2 SFDVKD. The CDR3 is made up of 15 amino acids. The CDR3 is CATSGASRNTGELFF. The CDR3 DNA sequence: TGTGCCACCAGTGGGGCTAGCAGGAACACCGGGGAGCTGTTTTTT.

In this sample, this clonotype turned up a few times. This chain links TRBV7-9 with TRBJ2-7, with 9 bases aligning to TRBD2. The CDR3 extends over 14 amino acids. Germline V gene data show CDR1 as SEHNR and CDR2 as FQNEAQ (reference sequence). Trimming cost V 3 bases and J 2 bases; bases outside gene matches: 2. CDR3 DNA sequence: TGTGCCAGCAGCTTTAGCGGGAGTCCCTACGAGCAGTACTTC. This codes for CASSFSGSPYEQYF.

This rearrangement joins TRBV27 to TRBJ1-6; D gene ambiguous. The CDR3 is 19 residues long. The V gene's germline CDR1 is MNHEY and CDR2 SMNVEV (reference sequence). V gave up 1 base and J gave up 0 bases, with 16 bases separating them. The CDR3 DNA is TGTGCCAGCAGTTTATTCAGTGTCTCGAAGAGCTCCTATAATTCACCCCTCCACTTT. Translating it yields CASSLFSVSKSSYNSPLHF.

This clonotype occurred a few times. The genes are TRBV4-1 and TRBJ1-2; TRBD1 might be the D (5 bases). Trimming left V 3 bases short and J 3 bases short, with 14 bases between. In germline, CDR1 is MGHRA, CDR2 YSYEKL. The CDR3 consists of 15 residues. The DNA of the CDR3 is TGCGCCAGCAGCCATAAGGTTCTGGGGGACTATGGCTACACCTTC. Translated, it gives CASSHKVLGDYGYTF.

The table lists this clonotype with a few counts. The chain joins TRBV20-1 to TRBJ2-1, with D tentatively TRBD2 (7 bases). Trimming stripped 6 bases from V and 7 bases from J, with 19 bases between. The CDR3 runs to 14 residues. CDR1 is DFQATT, CDR2 SNEGSKA, per germline (reference sequence). Here the CDR3 reads CSAIGGGSQNEQFF. The CDR3 DNA reads TGCAGTGCCATAGGCGGGGGCTCACAGAATGAGCAGTTCTTC.

This rearrangement joins TRBV4-1 to TRBJ2-1; TRBD2 agrees at 9 bases. V shed 2 bases and J 9 bases; nucleotides not matched to a gene: 11. The V gene's germline CDR1 is MGHRA and CDR2 YSYEKL. The CDR3 runs 16 residues. For the CDR3, the DNA is TGCGCCAGCAGCCAATGGCGGGAGGGCCGGAAGGGTGAGCAGTTCTTC. Translating gives CASSQWREGRKGEQFF.

This clonotype was counted between two and nine times. The V call is TRBV6-6, the J call TRBJ2-1; possibly TRBD2 for D (6 bases). This CDR3 region has 16 residues. The V end was cut by 0 bases, the J end by 8 bases, with 17 bases between. The V gene's germline CDR1 is MNHNY and CDR2 SVGAGI (reference sequence). The DNA of the CDR3 is TGTGCCAGCAGTTACTCTGAACTAGCTCCGACGTATGAGCAGTTCTTC. This sequence encodes CASSYSELAPTYEQFF.

The J gene is TRBJ1-2, the V gene TRBV2, with D unresolved. V lost 10 bases, J lost 0 bases, and 21 bases lay in between. The CDR3 contains 16 residues. Germline loops: CDR1 SNHLY, CDR2 FYNNEI. This CDR3 reads CATSPTMATSNYGYTF. In DNA form, the CDR3 reads TGTGCCACCTCCCCGACGATGGCAACCTCTAACTATGGCTACACCTTC.

This clonotype was observed a few times. The chain uses TRBV19 and TRBJ2-1; D is perhaps TRBD2 (6 bases). V was pared by 1 base and J by 1 base, with 11 bases between. CDR1 and CDR2 from the germline V gene are LNHDA and SQIVND (reference sequence). The CDR3 spans 16 residues. CDR3 in amino acids: CASSIGSGVSYNEQFF. The CDR3 region has the DNA TGTGCCAGTAGTATAGGGTCGGGAGTGTCCTACAATGAGCAGTTCTTC.